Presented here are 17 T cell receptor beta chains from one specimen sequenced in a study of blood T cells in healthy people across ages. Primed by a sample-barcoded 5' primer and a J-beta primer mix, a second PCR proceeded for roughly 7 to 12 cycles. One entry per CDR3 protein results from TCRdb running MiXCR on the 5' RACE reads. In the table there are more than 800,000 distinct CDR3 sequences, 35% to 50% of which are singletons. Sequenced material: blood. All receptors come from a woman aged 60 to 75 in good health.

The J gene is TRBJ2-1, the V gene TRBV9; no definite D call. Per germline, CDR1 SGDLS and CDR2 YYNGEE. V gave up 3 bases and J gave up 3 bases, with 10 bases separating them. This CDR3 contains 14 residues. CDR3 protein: CASSATPHYNEQFF. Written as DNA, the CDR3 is TGTGCCAGCAGCGCCACTCCTCACTACAATGAGCAGTTCTTC.

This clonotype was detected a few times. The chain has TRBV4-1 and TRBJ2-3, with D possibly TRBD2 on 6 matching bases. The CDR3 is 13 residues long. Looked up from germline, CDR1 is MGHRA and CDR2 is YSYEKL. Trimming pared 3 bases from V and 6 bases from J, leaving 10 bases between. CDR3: CASSQVRGDTQYF. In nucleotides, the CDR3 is TGCGCCAGCAGCCAGGTCCGGGGGGATACGCAGTATTTT.

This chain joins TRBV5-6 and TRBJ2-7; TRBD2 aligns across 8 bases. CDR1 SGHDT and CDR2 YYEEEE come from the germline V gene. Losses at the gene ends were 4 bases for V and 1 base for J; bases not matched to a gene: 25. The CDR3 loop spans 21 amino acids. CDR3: CASSGDSGKASSLDGSYEQYF. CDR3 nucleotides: TGTGCCAGCAGCGGTGATAGCGGGAAAGCCTCAAGTCTGGATGGTTCCTACGAGCAGTACTTC.

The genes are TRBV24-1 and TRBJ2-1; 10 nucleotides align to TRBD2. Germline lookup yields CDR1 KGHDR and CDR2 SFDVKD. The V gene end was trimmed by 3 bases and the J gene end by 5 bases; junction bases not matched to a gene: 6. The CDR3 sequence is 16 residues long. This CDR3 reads CATSDPLAGDDNEQFF. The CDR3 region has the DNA TGTGCCACCAGTGATCCCCTAGCGGGAGACGACAATGAGCAGTTCTTC.

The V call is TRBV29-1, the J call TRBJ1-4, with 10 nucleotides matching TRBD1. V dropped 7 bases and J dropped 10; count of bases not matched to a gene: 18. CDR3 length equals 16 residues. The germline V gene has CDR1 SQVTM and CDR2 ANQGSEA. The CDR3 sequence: CSANLLETGGRGKLFF. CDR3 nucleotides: TGCAGCGCCAACCTCCTGGAGACAGGGGGCAGAGGAAAACTGTTTTTT.

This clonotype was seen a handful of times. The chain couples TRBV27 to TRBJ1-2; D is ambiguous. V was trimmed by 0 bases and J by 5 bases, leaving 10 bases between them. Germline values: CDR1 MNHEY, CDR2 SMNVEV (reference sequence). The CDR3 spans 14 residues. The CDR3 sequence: CASSLSNPIYGYTF. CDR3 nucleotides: TGTGCCAGCAGTTTATCGAACCCGATTTATGGCTACACCTTC.

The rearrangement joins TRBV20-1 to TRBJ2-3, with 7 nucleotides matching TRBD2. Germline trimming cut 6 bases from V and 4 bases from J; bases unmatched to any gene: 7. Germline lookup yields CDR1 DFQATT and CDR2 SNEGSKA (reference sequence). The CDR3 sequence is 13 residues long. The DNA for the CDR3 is TGCAGTGCAAGACTAGCCCCCCCAGATACGCAGTATTTT. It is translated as CSARLAPPDTQYF.

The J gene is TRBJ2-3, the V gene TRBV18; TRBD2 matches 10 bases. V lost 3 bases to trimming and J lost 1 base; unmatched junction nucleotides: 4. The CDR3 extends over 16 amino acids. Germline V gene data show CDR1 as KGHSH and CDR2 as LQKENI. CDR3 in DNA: TGTGCCAGCTCACCCCTAGCGGGAGAAGGCACAGATACGCAGTATTTT. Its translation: CASSPLAGEGTDTQYF.

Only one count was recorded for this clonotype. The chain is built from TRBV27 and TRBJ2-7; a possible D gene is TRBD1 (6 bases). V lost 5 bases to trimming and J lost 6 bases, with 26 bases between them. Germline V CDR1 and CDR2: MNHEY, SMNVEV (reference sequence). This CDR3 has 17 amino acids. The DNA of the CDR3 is TGTGCCAGCAGTCCCTCCTCCGTCACTAGGGGGAGAGGCGAGCAGTACTTC. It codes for CASSPSSVTRGRGEQYF.

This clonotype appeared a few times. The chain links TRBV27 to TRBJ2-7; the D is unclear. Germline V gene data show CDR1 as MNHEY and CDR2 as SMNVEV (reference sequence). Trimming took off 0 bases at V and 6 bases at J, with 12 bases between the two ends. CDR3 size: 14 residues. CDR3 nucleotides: TGTGCCAGCAGTTTATCGGCCATCTACGGCGAGCAGTACTTC. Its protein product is CASSLSAIYGEQYF.

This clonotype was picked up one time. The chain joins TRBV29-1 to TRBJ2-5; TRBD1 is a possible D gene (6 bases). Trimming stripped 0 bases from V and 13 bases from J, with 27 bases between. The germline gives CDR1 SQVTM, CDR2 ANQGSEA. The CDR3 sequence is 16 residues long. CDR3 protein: CSVEDRTVQSTYERYF. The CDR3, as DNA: TGCAGCGTTGAAGATCGGACAGTCCAATCAACCTACGAGCGGTACTTC.

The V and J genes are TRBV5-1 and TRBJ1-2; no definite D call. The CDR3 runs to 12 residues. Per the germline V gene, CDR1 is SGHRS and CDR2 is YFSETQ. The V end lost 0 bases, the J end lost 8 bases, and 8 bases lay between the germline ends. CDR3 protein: CASSLDGGGYTF. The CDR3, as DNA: TGCGCCAGCAGCTTGGACGGAGGGGGCTACACCTTC.

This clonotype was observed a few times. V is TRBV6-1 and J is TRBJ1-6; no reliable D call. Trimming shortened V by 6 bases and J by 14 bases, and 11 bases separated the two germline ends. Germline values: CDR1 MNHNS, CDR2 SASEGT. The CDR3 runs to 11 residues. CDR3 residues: CASSLGLALHF. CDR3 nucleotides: TGTGCCAGCAGCCTCGGGTTGGCCCTCCACTTT.

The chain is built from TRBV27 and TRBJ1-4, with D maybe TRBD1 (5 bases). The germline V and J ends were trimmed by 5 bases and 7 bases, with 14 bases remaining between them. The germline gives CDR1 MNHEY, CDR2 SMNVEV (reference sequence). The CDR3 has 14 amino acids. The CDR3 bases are TGTGCCAGCAGTGGAGGGGTCGGAGGTGAAAAACTGTTTTTT. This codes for CASSGGVGGEKLFF.

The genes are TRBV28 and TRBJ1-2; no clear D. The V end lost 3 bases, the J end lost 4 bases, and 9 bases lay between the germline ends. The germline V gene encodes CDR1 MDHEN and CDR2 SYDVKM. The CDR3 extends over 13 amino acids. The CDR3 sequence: CASSLSGVYGYTF. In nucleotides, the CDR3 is TGTGCCAGCAGTTTGTCGGGAGTCTATGGCTACACCTTC.

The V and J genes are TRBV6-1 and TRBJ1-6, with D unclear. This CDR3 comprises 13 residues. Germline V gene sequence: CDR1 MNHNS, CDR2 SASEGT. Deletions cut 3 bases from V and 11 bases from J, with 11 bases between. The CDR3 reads CASSDAFWPPLHF. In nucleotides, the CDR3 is TGTGCCAGCAGTGATGCGTTTTGGCCACCCCTCCACTTT.

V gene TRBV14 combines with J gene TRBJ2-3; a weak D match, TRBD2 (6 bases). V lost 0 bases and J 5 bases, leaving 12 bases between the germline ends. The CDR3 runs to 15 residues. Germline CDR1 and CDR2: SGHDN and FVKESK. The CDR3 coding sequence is TGTGCCAGCAGCCAAGAACTAGCCTTGGGAGATACGCAGTATTTT. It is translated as CASSQELALGDTQYF. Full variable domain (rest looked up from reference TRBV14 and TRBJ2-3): EAGVTQFPSHSVIEKGQTVTLRCDPISGHDNLYWYRRVMGKEIKFLLHFVKESKQDESGMPNNRFLAERTGGTYSTLKVQPAELEDSGVYFCASSQELALGDTQYFGPGTRLTVL.